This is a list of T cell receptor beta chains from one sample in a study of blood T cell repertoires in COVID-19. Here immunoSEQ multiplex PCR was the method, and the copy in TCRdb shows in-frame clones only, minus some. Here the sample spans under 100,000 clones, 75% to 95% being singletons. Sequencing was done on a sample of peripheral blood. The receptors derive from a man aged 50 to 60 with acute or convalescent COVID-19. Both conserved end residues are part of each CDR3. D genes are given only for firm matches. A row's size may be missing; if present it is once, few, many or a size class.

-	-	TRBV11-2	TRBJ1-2	TGTGCCAGCAGCCCGTCGACAGGACTCTATGGCTACACCTTC	CASSPSTGLYGYTF
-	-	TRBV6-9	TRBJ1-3	TGTGCCAGCAGTTCAAGAAACACCATATATTTT	CASSSRNTIYF
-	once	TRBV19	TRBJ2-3	TGTGCCAGTAGTATAGCCGGGACACAGTACCCAGATACGCAGTATTTT	CASSIAGTQYPDTQYF
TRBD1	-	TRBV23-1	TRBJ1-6	TGCGCCAGCAGTCTCCTTAGATTAGGACAGGGGCTGCCTAGCTCCTATAATTCACCCCTCCACTTT	CASSLLRLGQGLPSSYNSPLHF
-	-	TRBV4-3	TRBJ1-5	TGCGCCAGCAGCCAAGACGGGAACGGACGACAGCCCCAGCATTTT	CASSQDGNGRQPQHF
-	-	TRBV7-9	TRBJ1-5	TGTGCCAGCAGCTCCGTGGGAGCTCAGCCCCAGCATTTT	CASSSVGAQPQHF
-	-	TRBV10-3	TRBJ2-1	TGTGCCATCAGTGAGGTGTCGATGGCGGGAACTGAGCAGTTCTTC	CAISEVSMAGTEQFF
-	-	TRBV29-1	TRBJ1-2	TGCAGCGTTGATATTGGGGGCGCTACCTATGGCTACACCTTC	CSVDIGGATYGYTF
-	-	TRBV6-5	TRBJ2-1	TGTGCCAGCAGTTACTCGGAGGGCAATGAGCAGTTCTTC	CASSYSEGNEQFF
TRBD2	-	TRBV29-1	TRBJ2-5	TGCAGCGTTCGAGGACTAGGTCTAGAGACCCAGTACTTC	CSVRGLGLETQYF
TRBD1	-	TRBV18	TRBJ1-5	TGTGCCAGCTCAACATCGGACAGGGCCCTAAATCAGCCCCAGCATTTT	CASSTSDRALNQPQHF
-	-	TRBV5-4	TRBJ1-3	TGTGCCAGCAGCTTGGGGAGGAGCTCTGGAAACACCATATATTTT	CASSLGRSSGNTIYF
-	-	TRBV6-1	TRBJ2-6	TGTGCCAGCAGTGAGTTGGGAGCTGGGGCCAACGTCCTGACTTTC	CASSELGAGANVLTF
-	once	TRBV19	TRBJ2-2	TGTGCCAGTAGTCCTCTTTGGACAGCGAACACCGGGGAGCTGTTTTTT	CASSPLWTANTGELFF
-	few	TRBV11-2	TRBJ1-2	TGTGCCAGCAGCTCCAGGAGGGATGGCTACACCTTC	CASSSRRDGYTF
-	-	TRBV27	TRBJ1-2	TGTGCCAGCAGTTTGTCCCCCGGGAGCTACTATGGCTACACCTTC	CASSLSPGSYYGYTF
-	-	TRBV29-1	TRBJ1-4	TGCAGCGTTGATCATCAGGGTAGCGAAAAACTGTTTTTT	CSVDHQGSEKLFF
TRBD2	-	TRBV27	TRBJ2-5	TGTGCCAGCAGTTTATGGGCTAGCGGGAGAGGGGAGACCCAGTACTTC	CASSLWASGRGETQYF
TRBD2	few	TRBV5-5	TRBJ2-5	TGTGCCAGCAGTTACGTACTAGCGAGAGAAGAGAAGCCCCAGTACTTC	CASSYVLAREEKPQYF
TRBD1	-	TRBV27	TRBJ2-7	TGTGCCAGCAGTTTAGAGGGACAGGGACCCTACGAGCAGTACTTC	CASSLEGQGPYEQYF
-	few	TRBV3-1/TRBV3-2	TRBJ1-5	TGTGCCAGCAGTCCCTCCGTTAGCAATCAGCCCCAGCATTTT	CASSPSVSNQPQHF
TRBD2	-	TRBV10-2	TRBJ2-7	TGCGCCAGCACCCCCGGGGGACTAGCGGGAGGACGCGAGCAGTACTTC	CASTPGGLAGGREQYF
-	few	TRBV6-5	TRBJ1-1	TGTGCCACCAAAATTCAGGGTTTTACTGAAGCTTTCTTT	CATKIQGFTEAFF
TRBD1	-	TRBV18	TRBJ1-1	TGTGCCTGCTCATGGGACAGGGGGAACACTGAAGCTTTCTTT	CACSWDRGNTEAFF
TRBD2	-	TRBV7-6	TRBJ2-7	TGTGCCAGCAGCTTAAGCGGGAGCTCCTACGAGCAGTACTTC	CASSLSGSSYEQYF
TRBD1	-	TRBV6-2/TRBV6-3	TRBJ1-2	TGTGCCAGCAGCAGACAGGGGGCCAACTATGGCTACACCTTC	CASSRQGANYGYTF
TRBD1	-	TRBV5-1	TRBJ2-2	TGCGCCAGCAGCCAACACCGGGACAGGGTGAACGGGGAGCTGTTTTTT	CASSQHRDRVNGELFF
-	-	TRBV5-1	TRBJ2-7	TGCGCCAGCAGCTTGGTCGGGGGAGAGAAGTGGAACGAGCAGTACTTC	CASSLVGGEKWNEQYF
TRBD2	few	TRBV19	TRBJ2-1	TGTGCCAGTGCTAGCGGGAGGTCCTACAATGAGCAGTTCTTC	CASASGRSYNEQFF
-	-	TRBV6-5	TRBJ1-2	TGTGCCAGCAGTATCCGGACGGGGAAGGGAGATGGCTACACCTTC	CASSIRTGKGDGYTF
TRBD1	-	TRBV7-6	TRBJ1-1	TGTGCCAGCAGCTTTTCCGCAGGGGGCTTCGCTGAAGCTTTCTTT	CASSFSAGGFAEAFF
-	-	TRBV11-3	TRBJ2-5	TGTGCCAGCAGCAGTAGACAGCTTCAAGAGACCCAGTACTTC	CASSSRQLQETQYF
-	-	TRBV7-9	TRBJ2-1	TGTGCCAGCAGCTTGACACTAGAAACCTACAATGAGCAGTTCTTC	CASSLTLETYNEQFF
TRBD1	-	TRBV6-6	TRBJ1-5	TGTGCCAGCAGTTACGAAAGGGACAGGGGCAATCAGCCCCAGCATTTT	CASSYERDRGNQPQHF
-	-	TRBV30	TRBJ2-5	TGTGCCTGGACGGGGGGCGCGGATGAGACCCAGTACTTC	CAWTGGADETQYF
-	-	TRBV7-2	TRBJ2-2	TGTGCCAGCAGCTTGAATAGCGGTTCCGGGGAGCTGTTTTTT	CASSLNSGSGELFF
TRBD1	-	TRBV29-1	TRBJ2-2	TGCAGCGTGGACAGGGGGCCCGGGGAGCTGTTTTTT	CSVDRGPGELFF
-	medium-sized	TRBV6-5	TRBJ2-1	TGTGCCAGCAGCCCAGCGGGTATCCGCCTCTCTGAGCAGTTCTTC	CASSPAGIRLSEQFF
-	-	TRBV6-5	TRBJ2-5	TGTGCCAGCAGTTTCGGGGGGCGGGGAGGGGAAGAGACCCAGTACTTC	CASSFGGRGGEETQYF
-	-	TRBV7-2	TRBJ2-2	TGTGCCAGCAGCCCACGAGGGGACACCTACACCGGGGAGCTGTTTTTT	CASSPRGDTYTGELFF
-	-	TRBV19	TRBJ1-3	TGTGCCACCCGCGGCTCTGGAAACACCATATATTTT	CATRGSGNTIYF
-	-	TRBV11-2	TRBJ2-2	TGTGCTCAGCCAGAGTGGGAGACCGGGGAGCTGTTTTTT	CAQPEWETGELFF
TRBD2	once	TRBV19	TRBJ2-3	TGTGCCAGTAGTATGGTGTGGGAGGGCCGGGCAGATACGCAGTATTTT	CASSMVWEGRADTQYF
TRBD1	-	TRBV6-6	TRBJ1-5	TGTGCCAGCAGTTACACAGGGGAAACTCCCCAGCATTTT	CASSYTGETPQHF
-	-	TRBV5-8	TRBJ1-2	TGTGCCAGCAGCTTAGGACTGATGAACTATGGCTACACCTTC	CASSLGLMNYGYTF
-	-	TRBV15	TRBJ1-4	TGTGCCACCAGCAGTAACAGAGAAAAACTGTTTTTT	CATSSNREKLFF
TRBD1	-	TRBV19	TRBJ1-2	TGTGCCAGTATACAACGACAGGGTTATGGCTACACCTTC	CASIQRQGYGYTF
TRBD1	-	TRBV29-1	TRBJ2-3	TGCAGCGTTGAAGGAGGCGTGCAGAAGACAGGGGGCACAGATACGCAGTATTTT	CSVEGGVQKTGGTDTQYF
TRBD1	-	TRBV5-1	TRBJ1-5	TGCGCCAGCAGCCCCGGGACAGGCAATCAGCCCCAGCATTTT	CASSPGTGNQPQHF
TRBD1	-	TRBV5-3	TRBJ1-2	TGTGCCAGAAGCTCGGACAGGACAAATCCCCCCCCTTCTAACTATGGCTACACCTTC	CARSSDRTNPPPSNYGYTF
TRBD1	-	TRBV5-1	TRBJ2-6	TGCGCCAGCCGGAAGGGACAGGGGGTAACTGGGGCCAACGTCCTGACTTTC	CASRKGQGVTGANVLTF
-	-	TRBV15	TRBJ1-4	TGTGCCACCAGCAGACCTACAGGGATGGAACTGTTTTTT	CATSRPTGMELFF
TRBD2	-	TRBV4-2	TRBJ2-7	TGTGCCAGCAGCCAGGGACTAGCGGGAGTCAGGGAGCAGTACTTC	CASSQGLAGVREQYF